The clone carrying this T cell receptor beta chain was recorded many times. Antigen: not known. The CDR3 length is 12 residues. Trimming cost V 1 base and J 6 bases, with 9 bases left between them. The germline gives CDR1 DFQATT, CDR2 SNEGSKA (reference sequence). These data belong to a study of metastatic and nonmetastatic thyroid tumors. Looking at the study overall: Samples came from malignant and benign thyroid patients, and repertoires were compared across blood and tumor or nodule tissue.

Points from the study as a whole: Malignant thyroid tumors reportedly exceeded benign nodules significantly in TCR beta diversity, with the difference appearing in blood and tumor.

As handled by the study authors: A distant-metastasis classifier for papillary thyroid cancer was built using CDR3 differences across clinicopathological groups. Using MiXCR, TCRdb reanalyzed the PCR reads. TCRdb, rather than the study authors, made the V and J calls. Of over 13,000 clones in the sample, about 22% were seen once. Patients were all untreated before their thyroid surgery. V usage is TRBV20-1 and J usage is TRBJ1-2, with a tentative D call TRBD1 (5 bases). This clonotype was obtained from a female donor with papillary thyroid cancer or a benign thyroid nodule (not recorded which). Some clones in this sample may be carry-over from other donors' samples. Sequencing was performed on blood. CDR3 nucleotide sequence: TGCAGTGCTAGAGGTTGGGGGGATGGCTACACCTTC. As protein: CSARGWGDGYTF.